This T cell receptor beta chain comes out of a study of cytomegalovirus exposure and HLA in healthy donors. Study-level points and caveats: For most TCR beta V segments, an earlier analysis put the productive rate at about 90% or about 30% of the time. Later analysis identified a missense DCLRE1C variant that was linked to TCR beta V- and J-gene trimming. HLA restriction was apparent for most CMV-associated TCR beta chains in a later analysis. A reported reduction in N-insertions relative to the 666-donor mean was seen in an Asian-associated ancestry cluster in a later analysis.

This clone was seen once. Its antigen remains unknown. 60 Vbeta and 13 Jbeta primers were used in PCR. Data came from immunoSEQ multiplex PCR; TCRdb stores just in-frame clones and leaves some out. This sample has tens of thousands of clones, with 82% found just once. This CDR3 contains 15 residues. Between the trimmed V and J ends, which lost 4 bases and 2 bases, there was a span of 12 bases. Germline V gene sequence: CDR1 SGHTA, CDR2 FQGNSA. V usage is TRBV7-2 and J usage is TRBJ1-3; a possible D gene is TRBD1 (5 bases). The sample taken for sequencing was PBMCs. The sequence derives from a man aged 45 to 65 in good health and CMV-seronegative. CDR3 loop: CASSSTGAPGNTIYF. As DNA, the CDR3 is TGTGCCAGCAGCTCTACTGGGGCTCCTGGAAACACCATATATTTT.